This note documents a single TCR beta chain sequence. What it binds is not known. Amplification used 60 Vbeta primers and 13 Jbeta primers. Profiled with immunoSEQ multiplex PCR; TCRdb holds only in-frame clones, not every one. The repertoire holds roughly 120,000 clones, with around 73% as singletons. Germline CDR1 and CDR2: SGHNT and YYREEE (reference sequence). Trimming removed 4 bases from V and 1 base from J, with 10 bases in between. This CDR3 region has 14 residues. This record comes from a study of cytomegalovirus exposure and HLA in healthy donors. Study-wide results and limits: Accurate predictions that matched the HLA-A and HLA-B alleles of most subjects were reportedly made from TCR beta sequences. Analyses of presence and absence presupposed an approximately uniform sequencing depth across donors. With high specificity and sensitivity, the classifier reportedly diagnosed cytomegalovirus status. In vitro work confirmed that a few CMV-associated chains recognize CMV antigens.

The sample was PBMCs. This chain links TRBV5-4 with TRBJ2-3; D might be TRBD2 (5 bases). This clonotype was obtained from a woman in her forties in good health and CMV-seropositive. CDR3 nucleotide sequence: TGTGCCAGCAGCGCGGGTTGGCGCACAGATACGCAGTATTTT. It encodes CASSAGWRTDTQYF. The whole variable domain, remainder taken from reference TRBV5-4 and TRBJ2-3, is ETGVTQSPTHLIKTRGQQVTLRCSSQSGHNTVSWYQQALGQGPQFIFQYYREEENGRGNFPPRFSGLQFPNYSSELNVNALELDDSALYLCASSAGWRTDTQYFGPGTRLTVL.